Presented here are 7 T cell receptor beta chains from one specimen sequenced in a study of OX40 agonist ivuxolimab in advanced cancers. The data were produced by immunoSEQ multiplex PCR, yet TCRdb's version contains in-frame clones alone and is incomplete. The table has approximately 72,000 clones, 80% to 90% seen once. Specimen: CD4+ or CD8+ T cells sorted from blood, collected in a trial of the OX40 agonist ivuxolimab. These receptors all stem from an adult with an advanced solid tumor such as melanoma, head and neck, liver or kidney cancer.

The chain is built from TRBV6-1 and TRBJ2-7; unclear D gene. Germline V gene lookup returns CDR1 MNHNS and CDR2 SASEGT. The CDR3 spans 14 residues. Trimming shortened V by 0 bases and J by 5 bases, and 11 bases separated the two germline ends. In nucleotides, the CDR3 is TGTGCCAGCAGTGAAGCAAGCAGGCTAGACGAGCAGTACTTC. This encodes CASSEASRLDEQYF.

In DNA form, the CDR3 reads TGTGCCAGCAGCCCAGACAGCGCTAATCAGCCCCAGCATTTT. Its translation: CASSPDSANQPQHF. The rearrangement joins TRBV11-2 to TRBJ1-5; D possibly corresponds to TRBD1 (5 bases). The CDR3 extends over 14 amino acids. From germline, CDR1 is SGHAT and CDR2 FQNNGV. The ends were cut back, 5 bases at V and 4 bases at J, with 12 bases in the middle.

The chain uses TRBV5-1 and TRBJ2-3; TRBD2 matches 12 bases. The CDR3 sequence is 17 residues long. Germline-derived CDR1 and CDR2 are SGHRS and YFSETQ. The V segment lost 4 bases and the J segment 3 bases; nucleotides outside the gene matches: 9. DNA for the CDR3: TGCGCCAGCAGCCAAGGGGCTAGCGGGGGGGCGACAGATACGCAGTATTTT. Residues: CASSQGASGGATDTQYF.

V gene TRBV27 combines with J gene TRBJ1-1; D is ambiguous. The V gene lost 7 bases and the J gene lost 0 bases, with 9 bases spanning the gap. Germline V CDR1 and CDR2: MNHEY, SMNVEV (reference sequence). This CDR3 spans 13 amino acids. The CDR3 sequence is CASKGPMNTEAFF. The CDR3 bases are TGTGCCAGCAAGGGCCCCATGAACACTGAAGCTTTCTTT.

V gene TRBV18 combines with J gene TRBJ1-1; 7 bases are a match to TRBD1. Looked up from germline, CDR1 is KGHSH and CDR2 is LQKENI. The CDR3 sequence is 13 residues long. With V trimmed by 6 bases and J by 7 bases, 8 bases remained unmatched. This CDR3 reads CASSQIGDSEAFF. Written as DNA, the CDR3 is TGTGCCAGCTCTCAAATAGGGGACAGTGAAGCTTTCTTT.

The rearrangement uses TRBV7-9 and TRBJ2-1; 8 nucleotides align to TRBD1. The V gene's germline CDR1 is SEHNR and CDR2 FQNEAQ (reference sequence). V lost 4 bases, J lost 5 bases, and 13 bases stayed unmatched. The CDR3 covers 17 residues. CDR3: CASSSIGQGASHNEQFF. The CDR3, as DNA: TGTGCCAGCAGCTCCATTGGGCAGGGGGCTTCCCACAATGAGCAGTTCTTC.

The chain couples TRBV18 to TRBJ2-3, with D perhaps TRBD1 or TRBD2 (5 bases each). Trimming pared 0 bases from V and 4 bases from J, leaving 11 bases between. The CDR3 totals 15 residues. The germline V gene encodes CDR1 KGHSH and CDR2 LQKENI. CDR3 nucleotide sequence: TGTGCCAGCTCACCACCGACTTCGGGACCAGATACGCAGTATTTT. It encodes CASSPPTSGPDTQYF.